These 31 T cell receptor beta chains originate from one sample sequenced in a study of cytomegalovirus exposure and HLA in healthy donors (dated by TCRdb to the late 2010s). Library method: the immunoSEQ multiplex PCR assay. For the multiplex PCR, a mixture combining 60 forward primers for TCR Vbeta segments and 13 reverse primers for TCR Jbeta segments was used. The source is immuneACCESS, and TCRdb retained only in-frame sequences with V and J called. Part of the clones is not carried over; for the studies checked, unresolved V genes explain less than half of this, and the remainder is unexplained. The sample data list about 180,000 clones, and around 80% of these were observed just once. The ten top clones hold 1% of the sample. The sequencing sample was made of PBMCs. The receptors originated from a woman aged 45-59 years in good health and CMV-seropositive.

The V call is TRBV9, the J call TRBJ2-2, with 10 bases matching TRBD2. V shed 3 bases and J 8 bases; nucleotides not matched to a gene: 10. The germline V gene has CDR1 SGDLS and CDR2 YYNGEE. CDR3 length: 16 amino acids. The CDR3 spells CASSAPIAGGTGELFF. The DNA for the CDR3 is TGTGCCAGCAGCGCCCCCATAGCGGGGGGCACGGGGGAGCTGTTTTTT.

The chain carries TRBV21-1 and TRBJ1-5; the table calls TRBD1, which could not be checked here. TRBV21-1 represents a pseudogene. This CDR3 comprises 14 residues. In DNA, the CDR3 is TGTGCCAGCAGCGACGGACAGGGCAATCAGCCCCAGCATTTT. Translation: CASSDGQGNQPQHF.

The rearrangement links TRBV10-3 to TRBJ1-5; a weak D match, TRBD1 (5 bases). The CDR3 contains 15 residues. Between the trimmed V and J ends, which lost 3 bases and 0 bases, there was a span of 9 bases. From germline, CDR1 is ENHRY and CDR2 SYGVKD. Written as DNA, the CDR3 is TGTGCCATCAGTGAAGGACACCCTAGCAATCAGCCCCAGCATTTT. It encodes CAISEGHPSNQPQHF.

The chain uses TRBV19 and TRBJ1-3; no clear D gene. The CDR3 length is 15 residues. Germline V CDR1 and CDR2: LNHDA, SQIVND (reference sequence). Trimming removed 0 bases at V and 0 bases at J, with 6 bases between. The CDR3 here is CASSIDRSSGNTIYF. Here the CDR3 DNA reads TGTGCCAGTAGTATAGATCGCAGCTCTGGAAACACCATATATTTT.

This chain joins TRBV7-2 and TRBJ1-6; the D gene is possibly TRBD1 (6 bases). CDR1 is SGHTA and CDR2 is FQGNSA in the germline V gene. The CDR3 contains 14 residues. V was cut by 3 bases and J by 7 bases, with 10 bases left in between. In nucleotides, the CDR3 is TGTGCCAGCAGCTTGACAGGACGAAATTCACCCCTCCACTTT. Its protein is CASSLTGRNSPLHF. Using reference TRBV7-2 and TRBJ1-6 for the parts outside the CDR3, the full variable domain is GAGVSQSPSNKVTEKGKDVELRCDPISGHTALYWYRQSLGQGLEFLIYFQGNSAPDKSGLPSDRFSAERTGGSVSTLTIQRTQQEDSAVYLCASSLTGRNSPLHFGNGTRLTVT.

The rearrangement joins TRBV5-6 to TRBJ2-1, with D maybe TRBD2 (5 bases). The CDR3 length is 16 residues. From germline, CDR1 is SGHDT and CDR2 YYEEEE. V was clipped by 0 bases and J by 8 bases, with 18 bases between them. This CDR3 is CASSLEDFSGEYEQFF. The CDR3 bases are TGTGCCAGCAGCTTGGAGGACTTTTCCGGAGAGTATGAGCAGTTCTTC.

This clone appeared a single time. A read error may account for a junction end that differs from germline. The CDR3 loop reads CASSSQQNTEAFF. The CDR3 DNA sequence: TGTGCTAGCAGCTCACAGCAGAACACTGAAGCTTTCTTT. The chain is built from TRBV7-7 and TRBJ1-1; D is unresolved. Germline V CDR1 and CDR2: SSHAT, FNYEAQ (reference sequence). The CDR3 totals 13 residues.

This clone was found a few times. The chain carries TRBV7-9 and TRBJ1-6; tentative D call: TRBD1 (6 bases). CDR1 and CDR2 (germline): SEHNR, FQNEAQ (reference sequence). The V end was cut by 10 bases, the J end by 10 bases, with 23 bases between. The CDR3 is 15 amino acids. CDR3 DNA sequence: TGTGCCACCGAGGAAGGATCCAGGGGACGGTCACCCCTCCACTTT. This sequence encodes CATEEGSRGRSPLHF.

This clone has just a few counts. This chain connects TRBV30 to TRBJ1-1; D remains unclear. The germline V gene encodes CDR1 GTSNPN and CDR2 SVGIG (reference sequence). The CDR3 contains 13 residues. Trimming removed 1 base from V and 1 base from J, with 7 bases in between. The CDR3, as DNA: TGTGCCTGGAGTGGACAACCGAACACTGAAGCTTTCTTT. Translating gives CAWSGQPNTEAFF.

V is TRBV11-2 and J is TRBJ2-1; TRBD1 agrees at 7 bases. With V trimmed by 5 bases and J by 7 bases, 8 bases remained unmatched. Germline V lookup: CDR1 SGHAT, CDR2 FQNNGV. The CDR3 sequence is 14 residues long. CDR3 sequence (DNA): TGTGCCAGCAGCCAGGGACAGTTTTTTAATGAGCAGTTCTTC. Translated, it gives CASSQGQFFNEQFF.

The chain employs TRBV30 and TRBJ2-1, with 7 bases matching TRBD2. From germline, CDR1 is GTSNPN and CDR2 SVGIG (reference sequence). After removal of 4 bases from V and 13 bases from J, the junction contained 7 bases not matched to a gene. This CDR3 comprises 11 residues. The CDR3: CAWTSGLGQFF. The CDR3 bases are TGTGCCTGGACGTCTGGACTAGGACAGTTCTTC.

This chain connects TRBV5-4 to TRBJ1-2, with no clear D. The V gene's germline CDR1 is SGHNT and CDR2 YYREEE (reference sequence). Trimming cost V 3 bases and J 9 bases, with 12 bases left between them. The CDR3 loop spans 12 amino acids. The CDR3 DNA reads as TGTGCCAGCAGCTCGACCCAGGTACGCTACACCTTC. It is translated as CASSSTQVRYTF.

This chain links TRBV15 with TRBJ2-7, with D maybe TRBD2 (5 bases). The ends were cut back, 6 bases at V and 2 bases at J, with 8 bases in the middle. This CDR3 spans 12 amino acids. CDR1 LNHNV and CDR2 YYDKDF come from the germline V gene (reference sequence). The CDR3: CATRDSTYEQYF. In DNA form, the CDR3 reads TGTGCCACCAGGGACTCTACCTACGAGCAGTACTTC.

The chain carries TRBV2 and TRBJ2-5, with a tentative D call TRBD2 (6 bases). CDR1 is SNHLY and CDR2 is FYNNEI in the germline V gene. CDR3 length: 14 amino acids. Trimming took 5 bases from V and 11 from J, leaving 21 bases between them. The CDR3 reads CASSPDRDLRGQYF. The CDR3 nucleotides read TGTGCCAGCAGTCCTGACAGAGATCTACGGGGGCAGTACTTC.

The rearrangement joins TRBV18 to TRBJ2-7, with 8 bases fitting TRBD1. The CDR3 is made up of 13 amino acids. Germline V CDR1 and CDR2: KGHSH, LQKENI. V was clipped by 6 bases and J by 2 bases; unmatched bases: 3. In DNA, the CDR3 is TGTGCCAGCTCGCGACAGGGGACCTACGAGCAGTACTTC. It codes for CASSRQGTYEQYF.

The chain couples TRBV7-6 to TRBJ1-5; the D gene is possibly TRBD1 (6 bases). The CDR3 spans 13 residues. The V end lost 5 bases, the J end lost 4 bases, and 9 bases lay between the germline ends. Germline V gene data show CDR1 as SGHVS and CDR2 as FNYEAQ. The chain's CDR3 is CASSPQGNQPQHF. Written as DNA, the CDR3 is TGTGCCAGCAGCCCACAGGGTAATCAGCCCCAGCATTTT.

The chain links TRBV5-8 to TRBJ2-5, with TRBD2 matching over 9 bases. Losses at the gene ends were 0 bases for V and 4 bases for J; bases not matched to a gene: 4. The CDR3 runs 15 residues. In germline, CDR1 is SGHTS, CDR2 YDEGEE. In nucleotides, the CDR3 is TGTGCCAGCAGCTTGGATGGGACTAGCAGAGAGACCCAGTACTTC. It specifies CASSLDGTSRETQYF.

The chain couples TRBV29-1 to TRBJ2-1; 9 bases line up with TRBD2. The germline CDR1 and CDR2 sequences are SQVTM and ANQGSEA. The CDR3 is made up of 17 amino acids. The V gene end was trimmed by 6 bases and the J gene end by 0 bases; junction bases not matched to a gene: 12. The CDR3 reads CSVGTTFSGSSYNEQFF. The CDR3 nucleotides are TGCAGCGTCGGAACGACTTTTAGCGGGAGCTCCTACAATGAGCAGTTCTTC.

As for this clone: Germline is not matched at one junction end, which may reflect a read error. CDR3 sequence (DNA): TGTTCCAGCAGCTTACGAGCGGTACGGAACACCGGGGAGCTGTTTTTT. It translates to CSSSLRAVRNTGELFF. This chain joins TRBV7-9 and TRBJ2-2; D perhaps matches TRBD2 (5 bases). In germline, CDR1 is SEHNR, CDR2 FQNEAQ (reference sequence). The CDR3 is made up of 16 amino acids.

In regard to this clone: Other DNA sequences within the sample encode an identical CDR3. J is TRBJ1-5 and V is TRBV29-1; TRBD1 aligns across 10 bases. The V segment lost 6 bases and the J segment 7 bases; nucleotides outside the gene matches: 6. Germline values: CDR1 SQVTM, CDR2 ANQGSEA. The CDR3 length is 13 residues. CDR3 region: CSVDRGQGQPQHF. As DNA, the CDR3 is TGCAGCGTCGACAGGGGGCAAGGGCAGCCCCAGCATTTT.

This clone was counted once. The chain has TRBV7-3 and TRBJ2-2, with 7 bases aligning to TRBD2. The CDR3 is 16 amino acids. Germline CDR1 SGHTA, CDR2 FQGTGA. V lost 2 bases, J lost 1 base, and 4 bases stayed unmatched. CDR3 loop: CASSLFPGGNTGELFF. For the CDR3, the DNA is TGTGCCAGCAGCTTATTTCCGGGGGGGAACACCGGGGAGCTGTTTTTT.

The chain links TRBV5-1 to TRBJ1-1, with a tentative D call TRBD1 (5 bases). V gave up 1 base and J gave up 4 bases, with 11 bases separating them. The germline gives CDR1 SGHRS, CDR2 YFSETQ. The CDR3 covers 14 residues. CDR3 in DNA: TGCGCCAGCAGCTTGATTTTGGGGGGCACTGAAGCTTTCTTT. Protein product: CASSLILGGTEAFF.

This chain connects TRBV19 to TRBJ1-3; D may be TRBD1 (5 bases). V was pared by 5 bases and J by 0 bases, with 8 bases between. The CDR3 totals 14 residues. CDR1 is LNHDA and CDR2 is SQIVND in the germline V gene (reference sequence). CDR3: CASSSTDSGNTIYF. The CDR3 nucleotides are TGTGCCAGTAGTTCGACAGACTCTGGAAACACCATATATTTT.

The chain combines TRBV2 with TRBJ2-1; 7 bases are shared with TRBD1. The germline CDR1 and CDR2 sequences are SNHLY and FYNNEI. The CDR3 contains 12 residues. J lost 8 bases, V lost 5 bases, and 3 bases had no gene match. DNA for the CDR3: TGTGCCAGCAGTATACAGGGGTATGAGCAGTTCTTC. Residues: CASSIQGYEQFF.

The J gene is TRBJ2-2, the V gene TRBV27, with TRBD1 matching over 7 bases. Germline V gives CDR1 MNHEY, CDR2 SMNVEV (reference sequence). The CDR3 has 16 residues. V lost 4 bases, J lost 4 bases, and 9 bases stayed unmatched. This CDR3 reads CASSSQQGKRTGELFF. The CDR3 region has the DNA TGTGCCAGCAGTTCCCAACAGGGGAAACGCACCGGGGAGCTGTTTTTT.

The chain carries TRBV5-8 and TRBJ1-6, with 10 bases fitting TRBD1. The V segment lost 4 bases and the J segment 10 bases; nucleotides outside the gene matches: 8. Germline CDR1 and CDR2: SGHTS and YDEGEE. The CDR3 covers 15 residues. The CDR3 nucleotides are TGTGCCAGCAGCCCCGGGACAGGGGTACGGTCACCCCTCCACTTT. Its translation is CASSPGTGVRSPLHF. Full variable domain (remainder filled in from reference TRBV5-8 and TRBJ1-6): EAGVTQSPTHLIKTRGQQATLRCSPISGHTSVYWYQQALGLGLQFLLWYDEGEERNRGNFPPRFSGRQFPNYSSELNVNALELEDSALYLCASSPGTGVRSPLHFGNGTRLTVT.

The rearrangement links TRBV28 to TRBJ2-7; maybe TRBD2 (5 bases). Trimming removed 6 bases from V and 3 bases from J, with 18 bases in between. The germline V gene encodes CDR1 MDHEN and CDR2 SYDVKM. The CDR3 sequence is 15 residues long. The CDR3 spells CASSSGLVGVYEQYF. Written as DNA, the CDR3 is TGTGCCAGCAGCTCCGGACTCGTTGGGGTCTACGAGCAGTACTTC. Full variable domain (outside the CDR3, taken from reference TRBV28 and TRBJ2-7): DVKVTQSSRYLVKRTGEKVFLECVQDMDHENMFWYRQDPGLGLRLIYFSYDVKMKEKGDIPEGYSVSREKKERFSLILESASTNQTSMYLCASSSGLVGVYEQYFGPGTRLTVT.

This clone was counted only a few times. J is TRBJ1-1 and V is TRBV28; maybe TRBD1 (6 bases). The CDR3 sequence is 14 residues long. V was clipped by 0 bases and J by 4 bases, with 9 bases between them. Germline values: CDR1 MDHEN, CDR2 SYDVKM. CDR3: CASSLWGGATEAFF. DNA of the CDR3: TGTGCCAGCAGTTTATGGGGGGGGGCCACTGAAGCTTTCTTT.

V and J are TRBV5-1 and TRBJ2-5; D is ambiguous. The J call may be mistaken, given a closer DNA end match to TRBJ2-7. The CDR3 spans 13 residues. Germline CDR1 SGHRS, CDR2 YFSETQ. The CDR3 protein is CASSLEARYEQYF. CDR3 coding DNA: TGCGCCAGCAGCTTGGAAGCAAGATACGAGCAGTACTTC.

This sequence joins TRBV18 and TRBJ2-5, with TRBD1 identical over 8 bases. CDR1 and CDR2 from the germline V gene are KGHSH and LQKENI. The CDR3 length is 16 residues. Losses at the gene ends were 1 base for V and 5 bases for J; bases not matched to a gene: 9. Here the CDR3 reads CASSPLQQGAQETQYF. The CDR3 DNA follows: TGTGCCAGCTCACCACTCCAGCAGGGGGCACAGGAGACCCAGTACTTC.

V usage is TRBV27 and J usage is TRBJ2-2, with 10 nucleotides matching TRBD2. Trimming removed 6 bases from V and 4 bases from J; junction bases left unmatched: 2. The germline V gene encodes CDR1 MNHEY and CDR2 SMNVEV (reference sequence). CDR3 length equals 14 residues. For the CDR3, the DNA is TGTGCCAGCAGGCCTAGCGGGAGCACCGGGGAGCTGTTTTTT. This encodes CASRPSGSTGELFF.